Described below is a single T cell receptor (beta chain) sequence and its context. Antigen: not known. This sample stems from a study of vaccination effects on CD4 cells after COVID-19. Whole-study findings and limits: Marked clonal contraction of infection- and vaccine-induced clones was seen late after vaccination.

The CDR3 runs to 16 residues. Germline CDR1 and CDR2: ENHRY and SYGVKD. The V gene end was trimmed by 5 bases and the J gene end by 3 bases; junction bases not matched to a gene: 4. Produced via immunoSEQ multiplex PCR; TCRdb's table is partial and in-frame only. The sample shows tens of thousands of clones, 73% of them seen only once. ViraFEST assay sequencing came after antigen-specific CD4+ T cells were expanded with viral peptide pools. CD4+ T cell isolation took place after 10 days of culture. Vaccinated participants had no history of SARS-CoV-2 infection and tested negative for nucleocapsid antibodies. About 2.2 million PBMC per well received around 9.3 IU/ml IL-2 and around 11 ug/ml peptides in culture.

The sample here was CD4+ T cells from PBMCs cultured with SARS-CoV-2 spike peptides, taken before COVID-19 vaccination. This TCR was sampled from a human donor who received a COVID-19 vaccine. The chain links TRBV10-3 to TRBJ2-2; TRBD2 matches at 12 bases. Written as DNA, the CDR3 is TGTGCCATCAGTCCTAGCGGGGGGGCGGACACCGGGGAGCTGTTTTTT. It is translated as CAISPSGGADTGELFF.